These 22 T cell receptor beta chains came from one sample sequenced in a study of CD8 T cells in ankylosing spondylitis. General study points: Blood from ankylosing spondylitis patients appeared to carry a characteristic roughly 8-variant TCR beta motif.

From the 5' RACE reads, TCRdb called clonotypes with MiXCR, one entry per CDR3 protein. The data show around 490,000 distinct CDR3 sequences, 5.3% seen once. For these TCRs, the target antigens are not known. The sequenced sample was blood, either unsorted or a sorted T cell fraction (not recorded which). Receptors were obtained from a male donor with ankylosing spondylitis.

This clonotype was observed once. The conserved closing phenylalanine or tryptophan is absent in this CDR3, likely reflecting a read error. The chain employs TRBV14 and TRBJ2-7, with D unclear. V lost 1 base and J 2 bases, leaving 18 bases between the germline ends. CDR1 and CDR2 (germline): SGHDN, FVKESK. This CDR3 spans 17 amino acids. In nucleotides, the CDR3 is TGTGCCAGCAGCCAAGGCCACGGGCAGTCCTCAGCCTACGAGCAGTACTAC. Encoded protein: CASSQGHGQSSAYEQYY.

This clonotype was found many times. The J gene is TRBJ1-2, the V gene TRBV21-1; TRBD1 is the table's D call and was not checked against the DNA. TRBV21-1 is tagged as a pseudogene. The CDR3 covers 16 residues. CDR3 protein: CASSKGGPGSNYGYTF. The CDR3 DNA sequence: TGTGCCAGCAGCAAAGGGGGGCCGGGATCGAACTATGGCTACACCTTC.

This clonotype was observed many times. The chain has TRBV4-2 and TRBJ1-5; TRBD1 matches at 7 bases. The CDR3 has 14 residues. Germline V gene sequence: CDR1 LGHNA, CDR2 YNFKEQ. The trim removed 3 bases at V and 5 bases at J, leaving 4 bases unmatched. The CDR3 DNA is TGTGCCAGCAGCCATAGCAGGGGGGATCAGCCCCAGCATTTT. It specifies CASSHSRGDQPQHF.

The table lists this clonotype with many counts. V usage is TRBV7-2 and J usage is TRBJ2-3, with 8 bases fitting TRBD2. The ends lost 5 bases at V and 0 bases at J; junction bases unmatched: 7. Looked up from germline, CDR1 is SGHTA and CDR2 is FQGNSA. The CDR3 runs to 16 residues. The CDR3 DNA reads TGTGCCAGCAGCACCGGGACTAGTAGTAGCACAGATACGCAGTATTTT. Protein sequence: CASSTGTSSSTDTQYF.

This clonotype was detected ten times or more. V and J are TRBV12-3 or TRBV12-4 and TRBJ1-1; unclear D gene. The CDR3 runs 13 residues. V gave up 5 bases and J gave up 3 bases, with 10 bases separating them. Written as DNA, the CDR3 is TGTGCCAGCAGTCGGACGATGGACACTGAAGCTTTCTTT. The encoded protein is CASSRTMDTEAFF.

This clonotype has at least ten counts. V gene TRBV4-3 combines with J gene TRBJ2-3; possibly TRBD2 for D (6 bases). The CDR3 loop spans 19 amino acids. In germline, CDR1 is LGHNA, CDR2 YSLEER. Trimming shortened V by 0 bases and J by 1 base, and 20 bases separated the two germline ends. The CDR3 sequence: CASSQDGSVDFVGTDTQYF. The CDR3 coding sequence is TGCGCCAGCAGCCAAGACGGGAGCGTGGACTTCGTTGGCACAGATACGCAGTATTTT.

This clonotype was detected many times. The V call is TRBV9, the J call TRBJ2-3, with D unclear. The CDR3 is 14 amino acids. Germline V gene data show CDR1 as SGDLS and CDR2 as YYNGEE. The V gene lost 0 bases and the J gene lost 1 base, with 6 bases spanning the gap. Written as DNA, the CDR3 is TGTGCCAGCAGCGTAGATGATCGCACAGATACGCAGTATTTT. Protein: CASSVDDRTDTQYF.

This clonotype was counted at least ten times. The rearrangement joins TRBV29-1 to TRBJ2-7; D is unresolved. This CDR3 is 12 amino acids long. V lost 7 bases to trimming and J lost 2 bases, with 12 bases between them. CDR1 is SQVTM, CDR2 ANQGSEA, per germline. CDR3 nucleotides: TGCAGCGCTGTTGGTGCCACCTACGAGCAGTACTTC. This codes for CSAVGATYEQYF.

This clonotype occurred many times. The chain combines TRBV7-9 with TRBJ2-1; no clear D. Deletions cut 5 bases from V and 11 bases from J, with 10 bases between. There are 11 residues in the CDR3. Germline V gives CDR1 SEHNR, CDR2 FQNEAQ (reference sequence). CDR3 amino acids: CASSMDPQQFF. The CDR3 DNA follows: TGTGCCAGCAGCATGGACCCCCAGCAGTTCTTC. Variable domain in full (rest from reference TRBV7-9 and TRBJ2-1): DTGVSQNPRHKITKRGQNVTFRCDPISEHNRLYWYRQTLGQGPEFLTYFQNEAQLEKSRLLSDRFSAERPKGSFSTLEIQRTEQGDSAMYLCASSMDPQQFFGPGTRLTVL.

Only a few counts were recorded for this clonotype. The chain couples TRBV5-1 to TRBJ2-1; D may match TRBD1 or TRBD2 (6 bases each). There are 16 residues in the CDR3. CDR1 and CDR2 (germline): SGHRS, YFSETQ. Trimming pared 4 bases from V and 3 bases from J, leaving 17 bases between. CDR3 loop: CASSPYVGGGYNEQFF. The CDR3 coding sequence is TGCGCCAGCAGCCCCTACGTTGGAGGGGGCTACAATGAGCAGTTCTTC. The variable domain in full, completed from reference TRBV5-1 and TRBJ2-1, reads KAGVTQTPRYLIKTRGQQVTLSCSPISGHRSVSWYQQTPGQGLQFLFEYFSETQRNKGNFPGRFSGRQFSNSRSEMNVSTLELGDSALYLCASSPYVGGGYNEQFFGPGTRLTVL.

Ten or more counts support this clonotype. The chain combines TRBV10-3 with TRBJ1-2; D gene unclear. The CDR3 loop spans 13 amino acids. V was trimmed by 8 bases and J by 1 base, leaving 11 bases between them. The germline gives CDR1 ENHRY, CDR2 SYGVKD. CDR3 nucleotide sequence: TGTGCCATCGGGCCAAGTAATAACTATGGCTACACCTTC. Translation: CAIGPSNNYGYTF.

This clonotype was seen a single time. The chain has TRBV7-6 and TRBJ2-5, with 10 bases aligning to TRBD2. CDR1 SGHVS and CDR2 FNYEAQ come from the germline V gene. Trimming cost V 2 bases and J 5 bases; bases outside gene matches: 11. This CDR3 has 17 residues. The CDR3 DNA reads TGTGCCAGCAGCTTACCCCGGAGCGGGAGGGCTGAGGAGACCCAGTACTTC. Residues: CASSLPRSGRAEETQYF.

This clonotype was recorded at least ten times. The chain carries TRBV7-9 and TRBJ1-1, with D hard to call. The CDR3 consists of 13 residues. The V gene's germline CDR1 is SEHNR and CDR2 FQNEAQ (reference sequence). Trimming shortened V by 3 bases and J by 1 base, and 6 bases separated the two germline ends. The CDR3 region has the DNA TGTGCCAGCAGCTTCGTAGAGAACACTGAAGCTTTCTTT. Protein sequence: CASSFVENTEAFF.

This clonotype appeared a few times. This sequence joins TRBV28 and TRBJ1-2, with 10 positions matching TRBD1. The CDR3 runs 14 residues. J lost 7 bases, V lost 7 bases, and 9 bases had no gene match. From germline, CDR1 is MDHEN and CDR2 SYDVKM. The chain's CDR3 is CASKSGQGDFGYTF. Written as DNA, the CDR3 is TGTGCCAGCAAGTCCGGACAGGGGGATTTTGGCTACACCTTC.

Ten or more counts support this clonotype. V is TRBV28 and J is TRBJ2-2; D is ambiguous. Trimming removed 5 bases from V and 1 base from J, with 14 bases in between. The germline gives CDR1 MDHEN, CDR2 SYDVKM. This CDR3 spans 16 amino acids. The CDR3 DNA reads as TGTGCCAGCAGTCCCCGTGGCCTGGGGAACACCGGGGAGCTGTTTTTT. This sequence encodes CASSPRGLGNTGELFF.

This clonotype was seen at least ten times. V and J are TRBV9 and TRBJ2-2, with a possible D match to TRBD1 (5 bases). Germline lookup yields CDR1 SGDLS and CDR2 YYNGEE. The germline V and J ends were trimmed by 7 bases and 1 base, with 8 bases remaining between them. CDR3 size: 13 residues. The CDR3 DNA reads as TGTGCCAGCGGGGCTAGGAACACCGGGGAGCTGTTTTTT. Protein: CASGARNTGELFF.

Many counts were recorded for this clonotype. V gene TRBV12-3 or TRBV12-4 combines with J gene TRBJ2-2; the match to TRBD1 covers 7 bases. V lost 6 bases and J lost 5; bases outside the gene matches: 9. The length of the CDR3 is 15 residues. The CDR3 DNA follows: TGTGCCAGCAGCCACCGGGACAGAGAAACCGGGGAGCTGTTTTTT. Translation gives CASSHRDRETGELFF.

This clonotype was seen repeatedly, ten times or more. The CDR3 protein is CSARDHGWAKNIQYF. As DNA, the CDR3 is TGCAGTGCTAGAGATCACGGGTGGGCCAAAAACATTCAGTACTTC. This chain links TRBV20-1 with TRBJ2-4, with D unclear. The CDR3 spans 15 residues. Germline CDR1 DFQATT, CDR2 SNEGSKA (reference sequence). Trimming left V 0 bases short and J 1 base short, with 10 bases between.

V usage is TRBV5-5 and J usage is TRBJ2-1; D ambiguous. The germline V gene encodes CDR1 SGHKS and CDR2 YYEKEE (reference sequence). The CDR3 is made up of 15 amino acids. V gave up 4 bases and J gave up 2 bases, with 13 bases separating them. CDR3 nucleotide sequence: TGTGCCAGCAGCCTGCCCCACAGCGCCTACAATGAGCAGTTCTTC. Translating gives CASSLPHSAYNEQFF.

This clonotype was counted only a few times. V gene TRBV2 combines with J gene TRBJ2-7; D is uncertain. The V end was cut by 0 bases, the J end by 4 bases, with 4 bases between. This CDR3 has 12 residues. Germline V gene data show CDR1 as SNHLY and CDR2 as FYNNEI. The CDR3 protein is CASSEARYEQYF. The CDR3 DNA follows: TGTGCCAGCAGTGAAGCGAGGTACGAGCAGTACTTC.

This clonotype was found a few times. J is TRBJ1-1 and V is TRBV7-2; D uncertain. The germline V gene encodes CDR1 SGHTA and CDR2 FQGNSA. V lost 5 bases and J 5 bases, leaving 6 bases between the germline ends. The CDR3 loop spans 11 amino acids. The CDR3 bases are TGTGCCAGCAGCCCCTATACTGAAGCTTTCTTT. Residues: CASSPYTEAFF.

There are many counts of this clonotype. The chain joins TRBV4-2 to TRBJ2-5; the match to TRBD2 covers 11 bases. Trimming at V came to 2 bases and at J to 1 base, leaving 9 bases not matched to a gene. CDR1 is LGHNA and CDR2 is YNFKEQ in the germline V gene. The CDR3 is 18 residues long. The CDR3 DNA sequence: TGTGCCAGCAGCCAACCCCGTCGGCTAGCGGGGGGCCAAGAGACCCAGTACTTC. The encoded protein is CASSQPRRLAGGQETQYF.